A selection of T cell receptor beta chains follows, all from one sample in a study of T cells in Graves' hyperthyroidism and ophthalmopathy. Each CDR3 protein is one row after TCRdb ran MiXCR on the multiplex PCR reads. The sample lists some 550,000 distinct CDR3 sequences; 15% to 20% were seen once. The sample taken for sequencing was blood. Source of these receptors: a woman aged 40-49 years with Graves' ophthalmopathy. The CDR3 runs from the conserved cysteine through the conserved F or W. The D gene is left open where the match is weak. The size of a clone is reported for some rows only, either as once, few or many, or as a class for expanded clones.

V gene,J gene,clone size,D gene,CDR3 protein,CDR3 DNA
TRBV3-1,TRBJ1-2,few,.,CASSSYPGGYTF,TGTGCCAGCAGCTCTTACCCCGGGGGCTACACCTTC
TRBV6-1,TRBJ2-7,few,.,CASSLDPLREQYF,TGTGCCAGCAGCTTGGACCCACTGCGAGAGCAGTACTTC
TRBV28,TRBJ1-4,few,.,CASSLHNNEKLFF,TGTGCCAGCAGTTTACACAATAATGAAAAACTGTTTTTT
TRBV7-9,TRBJ2-3,many,.,CAATSKVGGTDTQYF,TGTGCCGCCACATCTAAGGTGGGAGGCACAGATACGCAGTATTTT
TRBV19,TRBJ1-2,.,TRBD1,CATAGQGAKNYGYTF,TGTGCCACCGCGGGACAGGGGGCCAAAAACTATGGCTACACCTTC
TRBV4-1,TRBJ2-5,many,TRBD2,CASSPGGLAEETQYF,TGCGCCAGCAGCCCCGGCGGGCTAGCGGAAGAGACCCAGTACTTC
TRBV15,TRBJ2-1,.,.,CAASRDYGTGTNNEQFF,TGTGCCGCCAGCAGAGATTATGGAACAGGGACGAACAATGAGCAGTTCTTC
TRBV5-1,TRBJ2-1,few,TRBD2,CASSLAGGNYNEQFF,TGCGCCAGCAGCCTAGCGGGGGGGAACTACAATGAGCAGTTCTTC
TRBV20-1,TRBJ2-5,few,.,CSANGWRQGNQETQYF,TGCAGTGCTAATGGGTGGAGGCAGGGTAACCAAGAGACCCAGTACTTC
TRBV20-1,TRBJ1-1,many,.,CSARVGGFETEAFF,TGCAGTGCTAGAGTCGGGGGTTTTGAGACTGAAGCTTTCTTT
TRBV27,TRBJ1-2,few,.,CASSWFKGSSYGYTF,TGTGCCAGCAGTTGGTTCAAAGGATCCTCCTATGGCTACACCTTC
TRBV6-1,TRBJ1-1,many,.,CASSEVGTEAFF,TGTGCCAGCAGTGAAGTTGGGACAGAAGCTTTCTTT
TRBV6-1,TRBJ2-3,many,.,CASSTTLLASGTDTQYF,TGTGCCAGCAGTACCACTCTACTAGCCAGTGGCACAGATACGCAGTATTTT
TRBV11-1,TRBJ2-3,many,.,CASSLSRATDTQYF,TGTGCCAGCAGCTTGTCCAGGGCCACAGATACGCAGTATTTT